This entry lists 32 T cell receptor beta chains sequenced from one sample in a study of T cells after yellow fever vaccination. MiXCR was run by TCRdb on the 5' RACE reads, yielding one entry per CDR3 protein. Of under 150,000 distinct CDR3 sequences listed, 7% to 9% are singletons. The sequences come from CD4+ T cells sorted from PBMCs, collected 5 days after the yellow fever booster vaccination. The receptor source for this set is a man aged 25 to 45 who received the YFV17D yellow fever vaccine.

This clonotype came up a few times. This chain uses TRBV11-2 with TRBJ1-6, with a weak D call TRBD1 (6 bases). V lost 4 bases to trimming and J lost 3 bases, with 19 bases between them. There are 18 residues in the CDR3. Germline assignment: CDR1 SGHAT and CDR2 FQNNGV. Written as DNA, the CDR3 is TGTGCCAGCAGCTCCCCCAAACAGGGAGGGTTCTATAATTCACCCCTCCACTTT. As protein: CASSSPKQGGFYNSPLHF. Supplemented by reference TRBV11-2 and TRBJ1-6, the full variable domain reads EAGVAQSPRYKIIEKRQSVAFWCNPISGHATLYWYQQILGQGPKLLIQFQNNGVVDDSQLPKDRFSAERLKGVDSTLKIQPAKLEDSAVYLCASSSPKQGGFYNSPLHFGNGTRLTVT.

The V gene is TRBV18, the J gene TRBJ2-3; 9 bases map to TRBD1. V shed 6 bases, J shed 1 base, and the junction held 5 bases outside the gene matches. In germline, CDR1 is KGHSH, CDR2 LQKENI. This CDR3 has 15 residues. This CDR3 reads CASSPRDRGTDTQYF. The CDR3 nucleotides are TGTGCCAGCTCTCCTCGGGACAGGGGCACAGATACGCAGTATTTT.

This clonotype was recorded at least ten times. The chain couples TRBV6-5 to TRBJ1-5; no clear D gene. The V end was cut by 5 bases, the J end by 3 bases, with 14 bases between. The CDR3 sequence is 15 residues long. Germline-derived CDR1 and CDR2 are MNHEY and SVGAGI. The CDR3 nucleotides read TGTGCCAGCAGTCCCCGGCGGGTCGCCAATCAGCCCCAGCATTTT. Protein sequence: CASSPRRVANQPQHF.

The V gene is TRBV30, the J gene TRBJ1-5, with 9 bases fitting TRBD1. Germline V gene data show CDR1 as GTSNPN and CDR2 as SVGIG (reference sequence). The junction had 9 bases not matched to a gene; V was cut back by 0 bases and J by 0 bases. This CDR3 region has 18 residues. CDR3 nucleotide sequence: TGTGCCTGGAGTGTACTAGGGACAGGGACGAATAGCAATCAGCCCCAGCATTTT. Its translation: CAWSVLGTGTNSNQPQHF.

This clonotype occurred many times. Written as DNA, the CDR3 is TGTGCCAGCTCACCACCCACTAGCGGGAGGACAGATACGCAGTATTTT. This codes for CASSPPTSGRTDTQYF. The chain recombines TRBV18 with TRBJ2-3, with 12 bases lining up with TRBD2. The V gene's germline CDR1 is KGHSH and CDR2 LQKENI. CDR3 length: 16 amino acids. Trimming took 0 bases from V and 3 from J; bases not matched to a gene: 1.

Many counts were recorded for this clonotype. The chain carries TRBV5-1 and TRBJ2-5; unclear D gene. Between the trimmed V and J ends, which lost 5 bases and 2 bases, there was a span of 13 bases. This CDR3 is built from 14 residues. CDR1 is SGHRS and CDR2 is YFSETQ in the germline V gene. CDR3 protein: CASRAVILQETQYF. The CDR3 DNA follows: TGCGCCAGCAGGGCCGTGATCTTACAAGAGACCCAGTACTTC.

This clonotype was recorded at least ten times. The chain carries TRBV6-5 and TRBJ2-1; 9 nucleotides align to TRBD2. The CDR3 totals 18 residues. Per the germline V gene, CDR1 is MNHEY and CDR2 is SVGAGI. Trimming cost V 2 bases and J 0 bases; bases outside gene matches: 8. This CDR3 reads CASSYASSGVSSYNEQFF. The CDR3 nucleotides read TGTGCCAGCAGTTACGCGTCTAGCGGGGTGAGCTCCTACAATGAGCAGTTCTTC.

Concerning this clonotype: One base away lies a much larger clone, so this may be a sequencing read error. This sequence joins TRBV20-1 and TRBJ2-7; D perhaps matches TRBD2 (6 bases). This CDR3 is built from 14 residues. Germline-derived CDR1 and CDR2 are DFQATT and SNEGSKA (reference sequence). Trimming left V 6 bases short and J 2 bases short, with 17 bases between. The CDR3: CSATTHRGTYEQYF. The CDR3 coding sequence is TGCAGTGCCACGACTCACCGGGGGACCTACGAGCAGTACTTC.

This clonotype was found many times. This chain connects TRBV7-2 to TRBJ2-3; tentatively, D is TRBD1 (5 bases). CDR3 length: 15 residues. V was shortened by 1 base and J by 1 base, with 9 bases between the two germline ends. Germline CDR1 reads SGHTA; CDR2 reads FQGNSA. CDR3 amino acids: CASSLGTPRTDTQYF. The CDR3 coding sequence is TGTGCCAGCAGCTTAGGGACACCCCGCACAGATACGCAGTATTTT.

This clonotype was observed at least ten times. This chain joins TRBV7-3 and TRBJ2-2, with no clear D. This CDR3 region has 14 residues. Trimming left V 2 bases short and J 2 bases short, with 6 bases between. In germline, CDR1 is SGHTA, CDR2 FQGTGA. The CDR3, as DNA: TGTGCCAGCAGCTTATTATCTAACACCGGGGAGCTGTTTTTT. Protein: CASSLLSNTGELFF.

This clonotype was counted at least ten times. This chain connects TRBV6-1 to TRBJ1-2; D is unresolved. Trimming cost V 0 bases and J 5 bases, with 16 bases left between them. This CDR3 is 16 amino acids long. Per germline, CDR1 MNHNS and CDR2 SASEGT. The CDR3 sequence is CASSEARVISLYGYTF. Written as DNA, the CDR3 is TGTGCCAGCAGTGAAGCTAGGGTAATCTCTCTATATGGCTACACCTTC.

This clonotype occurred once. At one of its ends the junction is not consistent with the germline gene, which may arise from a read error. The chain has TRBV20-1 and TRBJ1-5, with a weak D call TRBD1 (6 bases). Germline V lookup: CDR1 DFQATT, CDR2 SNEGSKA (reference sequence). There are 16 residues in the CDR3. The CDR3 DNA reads TGCACTGCTAGAGACCCAGGCTACAGGGCCGGAGGGACCCAGCATTTT. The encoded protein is CTARDPGYRAGGTQHF.

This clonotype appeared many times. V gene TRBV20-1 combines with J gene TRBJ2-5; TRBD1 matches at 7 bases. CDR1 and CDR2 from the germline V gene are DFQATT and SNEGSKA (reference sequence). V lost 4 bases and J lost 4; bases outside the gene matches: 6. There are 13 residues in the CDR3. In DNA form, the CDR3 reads TGCAGTGCTACTAAGACAGGGTTAGAGACCCAGTACTTC. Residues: CSATKTGLETQYF.

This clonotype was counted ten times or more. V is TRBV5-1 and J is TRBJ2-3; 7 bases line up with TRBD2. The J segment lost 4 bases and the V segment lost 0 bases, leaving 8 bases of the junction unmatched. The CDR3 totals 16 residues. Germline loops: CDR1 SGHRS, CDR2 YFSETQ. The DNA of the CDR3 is TGCGCCAGCAGCTTGGGACTAGCCGGGAGAGCAGATACGCAGTATTTT. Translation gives CASSLGLAGRADTQYF.

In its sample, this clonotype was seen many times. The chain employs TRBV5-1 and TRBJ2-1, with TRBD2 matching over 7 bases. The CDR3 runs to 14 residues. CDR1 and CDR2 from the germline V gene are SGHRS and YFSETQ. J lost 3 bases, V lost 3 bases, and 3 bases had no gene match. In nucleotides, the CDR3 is TGCGCCAGCAGCTCCCCGGGGGGCTACAATGAGCAGTTCTTC. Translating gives CASSSPGGYNEQFF.

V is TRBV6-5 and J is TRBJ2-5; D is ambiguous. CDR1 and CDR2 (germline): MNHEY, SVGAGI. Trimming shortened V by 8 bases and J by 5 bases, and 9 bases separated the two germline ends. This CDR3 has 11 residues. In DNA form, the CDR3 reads TGTGCCAGCCGAAAGAGGGAGACCCAGTACTTC. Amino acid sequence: CASRKRETQYF.

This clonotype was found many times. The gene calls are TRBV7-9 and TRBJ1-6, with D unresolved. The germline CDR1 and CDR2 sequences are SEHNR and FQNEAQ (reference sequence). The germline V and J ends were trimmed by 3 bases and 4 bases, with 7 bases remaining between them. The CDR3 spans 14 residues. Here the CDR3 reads CASSLDQYNSPLHF. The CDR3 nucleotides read TGTGCCAGCAGCTTGGACCAATATAATTCACCCCTCCACTTT.

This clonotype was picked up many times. The CDR3 here is CASSLNNGGEAFF. The CDR3 DNA reads as TGCGCCAGCAGCTTGAACAACGGGGGTGAAGCTTTCTTT. The rearrangement links TRBV5-1 to TRBJ1-1, with D possibly matching TRBD1 (5 bases). V gave up 1 base and J gave up 7 bases, with 11 bases separating them. This CDR3 has 13 residues. CDR1 is SGHRS and CDR2 is YFSETQ in the germline V gene.

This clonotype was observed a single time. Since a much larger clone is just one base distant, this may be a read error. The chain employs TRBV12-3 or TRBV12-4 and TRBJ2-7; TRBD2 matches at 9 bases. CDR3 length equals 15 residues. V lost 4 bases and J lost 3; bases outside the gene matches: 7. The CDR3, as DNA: TGTGCCAGCAGTTCACGGAATAGCGGGAGCTACGAGCAGTACTTC. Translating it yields CASSSRNSGSYEQYF.

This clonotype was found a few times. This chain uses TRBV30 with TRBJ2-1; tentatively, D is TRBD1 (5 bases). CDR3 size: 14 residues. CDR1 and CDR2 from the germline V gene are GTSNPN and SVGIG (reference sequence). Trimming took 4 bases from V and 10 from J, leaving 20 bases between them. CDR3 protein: CAWNSLPLRVEQFF. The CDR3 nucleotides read TGTGCCTGGAACTCTCTGCCCCTCAGGGTGGAGCAGTTCTTC.

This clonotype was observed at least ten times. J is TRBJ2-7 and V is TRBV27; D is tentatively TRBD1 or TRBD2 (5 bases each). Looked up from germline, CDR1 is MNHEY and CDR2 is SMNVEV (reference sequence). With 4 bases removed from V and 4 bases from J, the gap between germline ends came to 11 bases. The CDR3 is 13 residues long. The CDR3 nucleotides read TGTGCCAGCAGTTCCCGTTGGGGGTACGAGCAGTACTTC. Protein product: CASSSRWGYEQYF.

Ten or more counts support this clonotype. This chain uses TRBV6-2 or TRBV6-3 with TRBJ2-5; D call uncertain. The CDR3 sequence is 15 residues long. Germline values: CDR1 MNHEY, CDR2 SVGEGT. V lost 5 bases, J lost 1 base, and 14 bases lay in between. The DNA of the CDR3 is TGTGCCAGCAGTGACGTCCTCCGTTTCCAAGAGACCCAGTACTTC. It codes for CASSDVLRFQETQYF.

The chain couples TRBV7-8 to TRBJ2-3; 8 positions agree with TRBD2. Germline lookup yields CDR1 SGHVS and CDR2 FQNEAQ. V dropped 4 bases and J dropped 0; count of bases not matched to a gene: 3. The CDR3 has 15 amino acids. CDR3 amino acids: CASSSTSASTDTQYF. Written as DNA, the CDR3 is TGTGCCAGCAGCTCGACTAGCGCAAGCACAGATACGCAGTATTTT. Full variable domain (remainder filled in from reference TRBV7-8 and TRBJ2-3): GAGVSQSPRYKVAKRGQDVALRCDPISGHVSLFWYQQALGQGPEFLTYFQNEAQLDKSGLPSDRFFAERPEGSVSTLKIQRTQQEDSAVYLCASSSTSASTDTQYFGPGTRLTVL.

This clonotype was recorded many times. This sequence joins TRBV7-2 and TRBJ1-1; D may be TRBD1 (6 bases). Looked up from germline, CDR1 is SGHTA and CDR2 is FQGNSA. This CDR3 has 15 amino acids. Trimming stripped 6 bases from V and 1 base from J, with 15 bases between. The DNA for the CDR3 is TGTGCCAGCAGGAAACTGCCAGGGGAGAACACTGAAGCTTTCTTT. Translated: CASRKLPGENTEAFF.

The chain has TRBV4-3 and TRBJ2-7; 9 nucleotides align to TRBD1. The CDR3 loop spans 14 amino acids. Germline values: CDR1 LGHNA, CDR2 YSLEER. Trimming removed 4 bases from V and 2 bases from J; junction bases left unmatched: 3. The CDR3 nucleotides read TGCGCCAGCAGCCGCGGGACAGGGACCTACGAGCAGTACTTC. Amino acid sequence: CASSRGTGTYEQYF.

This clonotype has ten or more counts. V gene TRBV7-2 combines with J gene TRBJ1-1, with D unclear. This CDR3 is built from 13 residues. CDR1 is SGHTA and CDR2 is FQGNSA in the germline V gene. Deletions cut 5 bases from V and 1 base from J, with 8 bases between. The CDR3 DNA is TGTGCCAGCAGCCCCCGGACGAACACTGAAGCTTTCTTT. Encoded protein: CASSPRTNTEAFF.

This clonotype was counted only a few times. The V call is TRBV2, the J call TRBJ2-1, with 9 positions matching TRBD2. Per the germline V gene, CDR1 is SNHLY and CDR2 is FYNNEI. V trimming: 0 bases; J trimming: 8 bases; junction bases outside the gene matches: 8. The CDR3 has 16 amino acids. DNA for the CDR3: TGTGCCAGCAGTGAAGCCGGCGGGAGGGTTGGGGATGAGCAGTTCTTC. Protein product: CASSEAGGRVGDEQFF.

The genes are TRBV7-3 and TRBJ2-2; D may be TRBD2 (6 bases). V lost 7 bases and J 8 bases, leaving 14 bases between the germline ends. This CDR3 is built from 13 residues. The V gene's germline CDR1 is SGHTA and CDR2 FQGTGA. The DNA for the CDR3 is TGTGCCAGCACCAGAGGAGGGCCTGGGGAGCTGTTTTTT. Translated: CASTRGGPGELFF.

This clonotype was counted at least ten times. The CDR3 DNA follows: TGTGCCAGCAGGGGGGCGGAAGAGACCCAGTACTTC. Translating gives CASRGAEETQYF. The chain carries TRBV2 and TRBJ2-5; a possible D gene is TRBD1 (6 bases). Trimming stripped 6 bases from V and 3 bases from J, with 8 bases between. Germline V gives CDR1 SNHLY, CDR2 FYNNEI. This CDR3 comprises 12 residues.

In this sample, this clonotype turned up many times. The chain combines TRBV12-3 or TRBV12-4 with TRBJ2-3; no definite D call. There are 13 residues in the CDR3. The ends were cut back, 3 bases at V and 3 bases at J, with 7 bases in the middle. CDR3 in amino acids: CASSFHRTDTQYF. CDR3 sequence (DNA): TGTGCCAGCAGTTTTCACAGAACAGATACGCAGTATTTT.

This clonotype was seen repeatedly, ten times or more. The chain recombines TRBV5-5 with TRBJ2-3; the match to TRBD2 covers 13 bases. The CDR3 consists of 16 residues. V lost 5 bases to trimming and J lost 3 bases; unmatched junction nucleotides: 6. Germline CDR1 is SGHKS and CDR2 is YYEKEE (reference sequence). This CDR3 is CASRGATSGRTDTQYF. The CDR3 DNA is TGTGCCAGCAGGGGAGCGACTAGCGGGAGGACAGATACGCAGTATTTT.

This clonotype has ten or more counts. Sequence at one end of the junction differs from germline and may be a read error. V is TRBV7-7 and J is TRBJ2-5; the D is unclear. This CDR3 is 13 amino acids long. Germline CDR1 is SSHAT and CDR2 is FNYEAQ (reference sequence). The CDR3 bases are TGTGCTAGCAGCTCCCGTCAAGAAGAGACCCAGTACTTC. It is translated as CASSSRQEETQYF.